Below, 13 T cell receptor beta chains from the same sample are listed, as sequenced in a study of persistence of HIV-infected CD4 T cells. Which antigens these TCRs recognize remains unknown. An overlapping HIV-1 Gag peptide pool stimulated these cells at about 0.94 ug/peptide/mL. Sorted nonresponding memory CD4+ T cells were CD40L-negative, CD69-negative, CD45RO-high. Sequencing used immunoSEQ version 4 in survey mode. Sequencing used immunoSEQ multiplex PCR; TCRdb keeps in-frame clones, though not all of them. The sample includes about 36,000 clones, approximately 81% of them seen just once. Specimen: cultured CD4+ T cells from PBMCs, collected from a patient who received antiretroviral therapy. The receptor set was obtained from an adult with HIV. The donor label of this sample is uncertain.

This chain uses TRBV2 with TRBJ1-6, with 8 bases identical to TRBD1. CDR1 SNHLY and CDR2 FYNNEI come from the germline V gene. V dropped 1 base and J dropped 2; count of bases not matched to a gene: 10. The CDR3 extends over 19 amino acids. CDR3: CASSEEQGAVFPYNSPLHF. Written as DNA, the CDR3 is TGTGCCAGCAGTGAAGAGCAGGGGGCAGTCTTCCCCTATAATTCACCCCTCCACTTT.

This chain joins TRBV5-5 and TRBJ2-3; D not resolved. The CDR3 runs to 15 residues. Trimming took off 3 bases at V and 1 base at J, with 12 bases between the two ends. Germline CDR1 and CDR2: SGHKS and YYEKEE (reference sequence). DNA for the CDR3: TGTGCCAGCAGCTCGCTCATTGCAGGCACAGATACGCAGTATTTT. Amino acid sequence: CASSSLIAGTDTQYF. Drawing the rest from reference TRBV5-5 and TRBJ2-3, the complete variable domain is DAGVTQSPTHLIKTRGQQVTLRCSPISGHKSVSWYQQVLGQGPQFIFQYYEKEERGRGNFPDRFSARQFPNYSSELNVNALLLGDSALYLCASSSLIAGTDTQYFGPGTRLTVL.

This clone has more than one count but fewer than ten. The chain combines TRBV7-2 with TRBJ1-1; D remains ambiguous. V shed 5 bases and J shed 1 base, with 11 bases lying between them. The germline gives CDR1 SGHTA, CDR2 FQGNSA. This CDR3 region has 14 residues. The DNA of the CDR3 is TGTGCCAGCAGCCGTCAGCGTAAGAACACTGAAGCTTTCTTT. Residues: CASSRQRKNTEAFF.

The chain employs TRBV25-1 and TRBJ2-7; weak D call: TRBD1 (6 bases). CDR1 and CDR2 from the germline V gene are MGHDK and SYGVNS. V lost 6 bases, J lost 2 bases, and 14 bases lay in between. There are 14 residues in the CDR3. The CDR3 DNA sequence: TGTGCCAGCAGCCCAGGACAGAATACCTACGAGCAGTACTTC. Residues: CASSPGQNTYEQYF.

The table lists this clone with a few counts. The chain is built from TRBV29-1 and TRBJ1-1; TRBD1 is a possible D gene (5 bases). The CDR3 spans 15 residues. Germline V gene data show CDR1 as SQVTM and CDR2 as ANQGSEA. V was clipped by 4 bases and J by 0 bases, with 15 bases between them. The CDR3 region has the DNA TGCAGCGTTGGCCCTAAGGGGAGCGTGAACACTGAAGCTTTCTTT. Protein: CSVGPKGSVNTEAFF.

The rearrangement uses TRBV19 and TRBJ2-3, with 7 bases that match TRBD2. The junction had 11 bases not matched to a gene; V was cut back by 6 bases and J by 2 bases. CDR1 and CDR2 from the germline V gene are LNHDA and SQIVND (reference sequence). The CDR3 contains 16 residues. The CDR3 nucleotides are TGTGCCAGTAGCGACCGACTAGCCAGGCCCACAGATACGCAGTATTTT. The encoded protein is CASSDRLARPTDTQYF. Together with reference TRBV19 and TRBJ2-3, the CDR3 gives the full variable domain: DGGITQSPKYLFRKEGQNVTLSCEQNLNHDAMYWYRQDPGQGLRLIYYSQIVNDFQKGDIAEGYSVSREKKESFPLTVTSAQKNPTAFYLCASSDRLARPTDTQYFGPGTRLTVL.

The chain joins TRBV7-6 to TRBJ1-1; 8 bases match TRBD1. J was trimmed by 1 base and V by 4 bases; bases with no gene match: 5. The CDR3 is 15 residues long. The germline CDR1 and CDR2 sequences are SGHVS and FNYEAQ. CDR3 sequence: CASSSRTGGNTEAFF. The CDR3 DNA reads as TGTGCCAGCAGCTCCCGAACAGGGGGGAACACTGAAGCTTTCTTT.

The chain joins TRBV7-9 to TRBJ2-3; D is undetermined. The CDR3 contains 14 residues. V lost 5 bases and J 2 bases, leaving 11 bases between the germline ends. The V gene's germline CDR1 is SEHNR and CDR2 FQNEAQ (reference sequence). CDR3 sequence: CASSPGWDTDTQYF. The CDR3 DNA sequence: TGTGCCAGCAGCCCCGGTTGGGACACAGATACGCAGTATTTT. The full variable domain, with the rest looked up from reference TRBV7-9 and TRBJ2-3, is DTGVSQNPRHKITKRGQNVTFRCDPISEHNRLYWYRQTLGQGPEFLTYFQNEAQLEKSRLLSDRFSAERPKGSFSTLEIQRTEQGDSAMYLCASSPGWDTDTQYFGPGTRLTVL.

The chain is built from TRBV19 and TRBJ1-5, with D possibly matching TRBD1 (5 bases). There are 15 residues in the CDR3. Germline CDR1 is LNHDA and CDR2 is SQIVND (reference sequence). Trimming removed 4 bases from V and 0 bases from J, with 10 bases in between. The CDR3 nucleotides read TGTGCCAGTAGTACCGCGGGGGGTAGCAATCAGCCCCAGCATTTT. Its translation: CASSTAGGSNQPQHF.

The rearrangement uses TRBV15 and TRBJ1-3; TRBD1 might be the D (5 bases). CDR3 size: 15 residues. V dropped 1 base and J dropped 1 base, with 8 bases sitting between them. Germline CDR1 LNHNV, CDR2 YYDKDF (reference sequence). The CDR3 loop is CATSRVQESGNTIYF. DNA of the CDR3: TGTGCCACCAGCAGAGTACAGGAATCTGGAAACACCATATATTTT.

The CDR3 region has the DNA TGTGCCAGCTCACCACCCTCCATTCGGGAGAACACTGAAGCTTTCTTT. Amino acids: CASSPPSIRENTEAFF. The gene calls are TRBV18 and TRBJ1-1; no clear D. Trimming cost V 0 bases and J 1 base, with 12 bases left between them. This CDR3 is built from 16 residues. Germline loops: CDR1 KGHSH, CDR2 LQKENI.

The chain uses TRBV9 and TRBJ2-1, with a possible D match to TRBD1 (7 bases). Trimming removed 1 base from V and 0 bases from J, with 17 bases in between. CDR3 length: 18 residues. The germline CDR1 and CDR2 sequences are SGDLS and YYNGEE. The CDR3 region is CASSVPPGGGDSYNEQFF. DNA of the CDR3: TGTGCCAGCAGCGTACCCCCAGGGGGAGGAGACTCCTACAATGAGCAGTTCTTC. The variable domain in full, with the rest retrieved from reference TRBV9 and TRBJ2-1, is DSGVTQTPKHLITATGQRVTLRCSPRSGDLSVYWYQQSLDQGLQFLIQYYNGEERAKGNILERFSAQQFPDLHSELNLSSLELGDSALYFCASSVPPGGGDSYNEQFFGPGTRLTVL.

This sequence joins TRBV19 and TRBJ1-2; D gene ambiguous. Deletions cut 7 bases from V and 0 bases from J, with 12 bases between. The CDR3 contains 14 residues. Germline lookup yields CDR1 LNHDA and CDR2 SQIVND (reference sequence). The CDR3 reads CASTYRSANYGYTF. The CDR3 nucleotides are TGTGCCAGTACATACCGGAGCGCTAACTATGGCTACACCTTC.